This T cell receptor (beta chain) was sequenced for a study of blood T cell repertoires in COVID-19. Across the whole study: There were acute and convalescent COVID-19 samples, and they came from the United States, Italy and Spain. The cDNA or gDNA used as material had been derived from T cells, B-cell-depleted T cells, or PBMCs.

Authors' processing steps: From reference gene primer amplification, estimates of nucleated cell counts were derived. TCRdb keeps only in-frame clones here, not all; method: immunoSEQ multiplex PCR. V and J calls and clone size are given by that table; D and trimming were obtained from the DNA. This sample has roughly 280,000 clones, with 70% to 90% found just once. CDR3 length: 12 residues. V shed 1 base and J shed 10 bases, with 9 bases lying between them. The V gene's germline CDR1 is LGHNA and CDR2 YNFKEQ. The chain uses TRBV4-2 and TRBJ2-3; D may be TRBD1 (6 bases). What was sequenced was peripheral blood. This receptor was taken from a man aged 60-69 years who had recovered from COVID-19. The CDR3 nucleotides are TGTGCCAGCAGCCAAGGAGACAGGTCGCAGTATTTT. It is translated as CASSQGDRSQYF.